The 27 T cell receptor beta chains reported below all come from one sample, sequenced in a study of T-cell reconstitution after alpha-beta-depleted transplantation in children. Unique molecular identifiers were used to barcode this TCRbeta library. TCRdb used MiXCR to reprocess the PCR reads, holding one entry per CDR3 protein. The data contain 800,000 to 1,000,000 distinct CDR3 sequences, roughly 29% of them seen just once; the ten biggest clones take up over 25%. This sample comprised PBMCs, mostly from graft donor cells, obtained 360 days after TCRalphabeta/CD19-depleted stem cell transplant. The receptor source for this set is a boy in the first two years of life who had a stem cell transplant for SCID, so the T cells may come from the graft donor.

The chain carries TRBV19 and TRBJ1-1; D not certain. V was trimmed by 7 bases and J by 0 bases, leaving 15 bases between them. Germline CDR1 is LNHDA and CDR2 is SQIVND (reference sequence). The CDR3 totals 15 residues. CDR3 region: CASMYRDYLNTEAFF. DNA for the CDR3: TGTGCCAGTATGTACCGTGACTACCTGAACACTGAAGCTTTCTTT.

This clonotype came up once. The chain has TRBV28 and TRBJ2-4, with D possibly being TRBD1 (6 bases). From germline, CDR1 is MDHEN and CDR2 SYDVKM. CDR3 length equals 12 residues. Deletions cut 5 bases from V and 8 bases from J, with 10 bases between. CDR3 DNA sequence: TGTGCCAGCAGTAGGGACAACGACATTCAGTACTTC. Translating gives CASSRDNDIQYF.

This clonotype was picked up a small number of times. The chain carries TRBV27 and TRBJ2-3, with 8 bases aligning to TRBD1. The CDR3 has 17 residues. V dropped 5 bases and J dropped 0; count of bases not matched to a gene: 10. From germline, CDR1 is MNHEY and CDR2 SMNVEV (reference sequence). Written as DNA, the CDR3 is TGTGCCAGCAGTCCCGGGACAGGAGCCCCGAGCACAGATACGCAGTATTTT. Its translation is CASSPGTGAPSTDTQYF.

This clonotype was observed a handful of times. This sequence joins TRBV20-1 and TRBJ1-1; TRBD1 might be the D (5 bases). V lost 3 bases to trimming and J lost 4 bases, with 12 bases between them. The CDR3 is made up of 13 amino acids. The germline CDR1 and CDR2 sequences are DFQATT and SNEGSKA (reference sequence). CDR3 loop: CSASRGRGTEAFF. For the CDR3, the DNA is TGCAGTGCTAGTCGGGGCCGGGGCACTGAAGCTTTCTTT.

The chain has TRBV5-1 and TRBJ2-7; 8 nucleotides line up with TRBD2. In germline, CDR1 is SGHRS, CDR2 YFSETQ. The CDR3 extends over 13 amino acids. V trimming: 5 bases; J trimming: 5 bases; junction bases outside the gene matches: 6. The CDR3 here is CASRGTSTNEQYF. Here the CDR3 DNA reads TGCGCCAGCAGAGGGACTAGTACCAACGAGCAGTACTTC. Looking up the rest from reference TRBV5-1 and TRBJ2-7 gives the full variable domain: KAGVTQTPRYLIKTRGQQVTLSCSPISGHRSVSWYQQTPGQGLQFLFEYFSETQRNKGNFPGRFSGRQFSNSRSEMNVSTLELGDSALYLCASRGTSTNEQYFGPGTRLTVT.

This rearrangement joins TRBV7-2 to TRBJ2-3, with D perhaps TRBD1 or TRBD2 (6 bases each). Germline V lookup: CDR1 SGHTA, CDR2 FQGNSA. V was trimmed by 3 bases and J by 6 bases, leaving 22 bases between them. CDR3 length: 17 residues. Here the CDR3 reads CASSFRWGPGASDTQYF. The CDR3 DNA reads TGTGCCAGCAGCTTTAGGTGGGGCCCGGGGGCGTCGGATACGCAGTATTTT. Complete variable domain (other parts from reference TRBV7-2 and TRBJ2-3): GAGVSQSPSNKVTEKGKDVELRCDPISGHTALYWYRQSLGQGLEFLIYFQGNSAPDKSGLPSDRFSAERTGGSVSTLTIQRTQQEDSAVYLCASSFRWGPGASDTQYFGPGTRLTVL.

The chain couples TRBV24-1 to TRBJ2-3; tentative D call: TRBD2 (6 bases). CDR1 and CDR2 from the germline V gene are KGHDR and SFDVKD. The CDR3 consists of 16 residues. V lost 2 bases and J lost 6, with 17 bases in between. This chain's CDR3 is CATSDCVTTSRDTQYF. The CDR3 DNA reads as TGTGCCACCAGTGATTGCGTTACGACTAGTCGCGATACGCAGTATTTT.

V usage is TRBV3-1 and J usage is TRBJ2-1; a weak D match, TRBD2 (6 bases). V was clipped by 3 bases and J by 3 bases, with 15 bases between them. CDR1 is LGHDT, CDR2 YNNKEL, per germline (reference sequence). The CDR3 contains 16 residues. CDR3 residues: CASSQGFGGRYNEQFF. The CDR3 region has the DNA TGTGCCAGCAGCCAGGGTTTCGGAGGGCGCTACAATGAGCAGTTCTTC.

The CDR3 reads CASMGKGGTEAFF. The CDR3 nucleotides read TGCGCCAGCATGGGGAAAGGGGGCACTGAAGCTTTCTTT. The V gene is TRBV5-1, the J gene TRBJ1-1; perhaps TRBD1 as D (6 bases). The V gene lost 6 bases and the J gene lost 4 bases, with 13 bases spanning the gap. The V gene's germline CDR1 is SGHRS and CDR2 YFSETQ. The CDR3 loop spans 13 amino acids.

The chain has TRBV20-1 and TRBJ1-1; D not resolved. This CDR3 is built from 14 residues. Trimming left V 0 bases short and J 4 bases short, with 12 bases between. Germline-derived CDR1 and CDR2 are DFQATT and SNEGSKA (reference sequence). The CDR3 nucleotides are TGCAGTGCTAGAGATGGACGGTCGGCCACTGAAGCTTTCTTT. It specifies CSARDGRSATEAFF.

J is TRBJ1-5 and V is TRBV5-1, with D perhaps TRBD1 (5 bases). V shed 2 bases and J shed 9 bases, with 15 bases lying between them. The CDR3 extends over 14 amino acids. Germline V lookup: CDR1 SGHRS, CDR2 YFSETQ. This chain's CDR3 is CASSLDGTSSPQHF. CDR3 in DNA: TGCGCCAGCAGCTTAGATGGGACCTCGTCGCCCCAGCATTTT.

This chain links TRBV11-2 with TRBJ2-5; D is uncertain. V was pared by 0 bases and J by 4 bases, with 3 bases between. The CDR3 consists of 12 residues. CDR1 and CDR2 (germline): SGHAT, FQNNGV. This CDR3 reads CASSLDPETQYF. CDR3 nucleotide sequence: TGTGCCAGCAGCTTAGATCCAGAGACCCAGTACTTC.

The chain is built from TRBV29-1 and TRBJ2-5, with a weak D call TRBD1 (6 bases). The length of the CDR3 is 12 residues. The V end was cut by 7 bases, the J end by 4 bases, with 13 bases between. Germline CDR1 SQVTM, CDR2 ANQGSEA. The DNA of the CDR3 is TGCAGCGCCACGTTAGGGGGAGAGACCCAGTACTTC. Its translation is CSATLGGETQYF.

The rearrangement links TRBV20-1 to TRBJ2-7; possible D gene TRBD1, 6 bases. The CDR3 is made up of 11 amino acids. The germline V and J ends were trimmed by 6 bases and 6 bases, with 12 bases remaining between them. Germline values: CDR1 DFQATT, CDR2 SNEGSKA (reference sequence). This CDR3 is CSASPGAEQYF. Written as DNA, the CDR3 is TGCAGTGCCAGTCCAGGGGCCGAGCAGTACTTC.

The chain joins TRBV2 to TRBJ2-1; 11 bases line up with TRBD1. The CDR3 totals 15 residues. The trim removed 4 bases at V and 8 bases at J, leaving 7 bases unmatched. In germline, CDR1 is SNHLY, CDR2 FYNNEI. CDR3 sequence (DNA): TGTGCCAGCAGTGCGGGACAGGGGGTTTTCGATGAGCAGTTCTTC. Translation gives CASSAGQGVFDEQFF.

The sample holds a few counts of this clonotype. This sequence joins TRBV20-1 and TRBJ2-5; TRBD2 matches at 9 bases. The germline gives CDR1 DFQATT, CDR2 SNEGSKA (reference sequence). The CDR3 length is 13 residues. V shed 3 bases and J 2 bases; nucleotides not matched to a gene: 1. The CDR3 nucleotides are TGCAGTGCTAGGCGGGGGGGACAAGAGACCCAGTACTTC. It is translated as CSARRGGQETQYF.

The CDR3 DNA follows: TGTGCCAGCAGACCCCCCCGGCCAGGGATGAACACTGAAGCTTTCTTT. Its translation: CASRPPRPGMNTEAFF. This rearrangement joins TRBV6-1 to TRBJ1-1; D is perhaps TRBD1 (5 bases). CDR3 size: 16 residues. CDR1 is MNHNS and CDR2 is SASEGT in the germline V gene. Trimming pared 6 bases from V and 0 bases from J, leaving 17 bases between.

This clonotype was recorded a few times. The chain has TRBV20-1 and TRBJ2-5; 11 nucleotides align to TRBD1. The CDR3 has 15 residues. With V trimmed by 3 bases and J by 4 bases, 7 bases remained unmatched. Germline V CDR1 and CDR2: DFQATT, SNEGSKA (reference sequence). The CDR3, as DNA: TGCAGTGCTAGCCGACTCGGGACAGGGGGAGAGACCCAGTACTTC. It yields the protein CSASRLGTGGETQYF.

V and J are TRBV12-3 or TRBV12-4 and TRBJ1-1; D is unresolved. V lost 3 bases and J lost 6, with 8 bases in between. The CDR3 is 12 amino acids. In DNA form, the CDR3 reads TGTGCCAGCAGTTTTCCCATATCTGAAGCTTTCTTT. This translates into CASSFPISEAFF.

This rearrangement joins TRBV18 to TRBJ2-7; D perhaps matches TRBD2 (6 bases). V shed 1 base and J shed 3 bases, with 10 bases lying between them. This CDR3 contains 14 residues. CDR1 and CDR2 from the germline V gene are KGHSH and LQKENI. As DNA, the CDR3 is TGTGCCAGCTCACCACGGGGGGAGCTCTACGAGCAGTACTTC. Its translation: CASSPRGELYEQYF.

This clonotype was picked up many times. CDR3: CASTSGQGGTQYF. The CDR3 bases are TGTGCCAGCACCTCGGGACAGGGAGGGACCCAGTACTTC. This chain connects TRBV12-3 or TRBV12-4 to TRBJ2-5, with 9 bases that match TRBD1. The ends lost 7 bases at V and 7 bases at J; junction bases unmatched: 7. The CDR3 totals 13 residues.

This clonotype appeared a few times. The CDR3 here is CAISGRETLYF. The CDR3 bases are TGTGCCATCAGTGGAAGGGAGACCCTATATTTT. The chain employs TRBV10-3 and TRBJ1-3, with D hard to call. This CDR3 contains 11 residues. Trimming shortened V by 4 bases and J by 14 bases, and 12 bases separated the two germline ends. Germline CDR1 reads ENHRY; CDR2 reads SYGVKD.

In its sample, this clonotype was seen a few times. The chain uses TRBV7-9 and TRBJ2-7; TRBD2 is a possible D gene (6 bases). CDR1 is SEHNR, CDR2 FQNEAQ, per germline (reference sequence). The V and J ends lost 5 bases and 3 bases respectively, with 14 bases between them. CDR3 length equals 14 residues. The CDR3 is CASSGRDLSYEQYF. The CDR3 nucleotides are TGTGCCAGCAGCGGCCGGGACTTGAGCTACGAGCAGTACTTC. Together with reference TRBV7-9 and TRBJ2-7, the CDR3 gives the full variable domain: DTGVSQNPRHKITKRGQNVTFRCDPISEHNRLYWYRQTLGQGPEFLTYFQNEAQLEKSRLLSDRFSAERPKGSFSTLEIQRTEQGDSAMYLCASSGRDLSYEQYFGPGTRLTVT.

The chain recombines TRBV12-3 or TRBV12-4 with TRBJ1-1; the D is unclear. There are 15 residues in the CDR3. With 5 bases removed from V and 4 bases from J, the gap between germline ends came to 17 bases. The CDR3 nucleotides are TGTGCCAGCAGTCCCCGACCTAGTGGGAGCACTGAAGCTTTCTTT. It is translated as CASSPRPSGSTEAFF.

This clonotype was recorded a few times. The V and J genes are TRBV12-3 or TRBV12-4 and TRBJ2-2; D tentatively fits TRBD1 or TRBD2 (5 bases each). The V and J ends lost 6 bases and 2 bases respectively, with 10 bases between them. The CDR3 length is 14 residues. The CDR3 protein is CASSWDGNTGELFF. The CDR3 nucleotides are TGTGCCAGCAGCTGGGACGGTAACACCGGGGAGCTGTTTTTT.

The CDR3 nucleotides are TGCGCCAGCAGCCAGACAGCCGGAAGGGAGGGCGAGCAGTACTTC. It translates to CASSQTAGREGEQYF. The chain employs TRBV4-1 and TRBJ2-7; TRBD2 aligns across 7 bases. The trim removed 3 bases at V and 6 bases at J, leaving 11 bases unmatched. The CDR3 is 15 amino acids. Germline loops: CDR1 MGHRA, CDR2 YSYEKL.

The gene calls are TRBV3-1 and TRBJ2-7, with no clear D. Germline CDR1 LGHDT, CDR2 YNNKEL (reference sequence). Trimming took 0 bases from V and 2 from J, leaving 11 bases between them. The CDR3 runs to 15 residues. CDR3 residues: CASSQEVLPAYEQYF. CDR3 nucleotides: TGTGCCAGCAGCCAAGAGGTCCTGCCGGCCTACGAGCAGTACTTC.